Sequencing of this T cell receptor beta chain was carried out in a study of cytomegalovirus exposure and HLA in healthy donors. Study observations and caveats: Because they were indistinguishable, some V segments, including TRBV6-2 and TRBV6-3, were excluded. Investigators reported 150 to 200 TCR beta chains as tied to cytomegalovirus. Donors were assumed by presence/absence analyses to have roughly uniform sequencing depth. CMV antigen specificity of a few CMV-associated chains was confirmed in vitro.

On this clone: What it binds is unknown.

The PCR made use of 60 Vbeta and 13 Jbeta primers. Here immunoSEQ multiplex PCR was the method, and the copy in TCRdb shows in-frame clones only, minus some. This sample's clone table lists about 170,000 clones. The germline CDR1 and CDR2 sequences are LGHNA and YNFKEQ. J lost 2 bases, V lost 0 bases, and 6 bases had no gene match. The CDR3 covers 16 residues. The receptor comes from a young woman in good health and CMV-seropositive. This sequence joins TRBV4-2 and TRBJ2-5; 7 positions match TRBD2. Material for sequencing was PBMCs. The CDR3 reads CASSQDGPAGQETQYF. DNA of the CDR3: TGTGCCAGCAGCCAAGATGGGCCAGCGGGGCAAGAGACCCAGTACTTC.